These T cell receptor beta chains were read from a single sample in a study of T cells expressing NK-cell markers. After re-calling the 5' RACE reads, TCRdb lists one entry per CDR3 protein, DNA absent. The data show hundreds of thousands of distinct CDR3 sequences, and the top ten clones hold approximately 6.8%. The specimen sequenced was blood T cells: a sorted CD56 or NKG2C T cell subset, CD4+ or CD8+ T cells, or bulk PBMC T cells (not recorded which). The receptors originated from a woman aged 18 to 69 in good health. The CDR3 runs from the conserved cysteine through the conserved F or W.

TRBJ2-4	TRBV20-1	CSAIRTSGGQAKNIQYF
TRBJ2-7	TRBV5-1	CASSLSPPSGRSHEQYF
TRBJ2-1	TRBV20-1	CSATGLAGLSSYNEQFF
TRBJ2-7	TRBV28	CASSFSGGSYEQYF
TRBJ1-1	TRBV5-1	CASSPSVGPRANTEAFF
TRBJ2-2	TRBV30	CEGRAVNTGELFF
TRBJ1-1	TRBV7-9	CASSLALVNTEAFF
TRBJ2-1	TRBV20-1	CSARDHQASSYNEQFF
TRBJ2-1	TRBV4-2	CASSQFRTEYNEQFF
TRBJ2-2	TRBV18	CASSPRASFSNTGELFF
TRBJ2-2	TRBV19	CASSDEGTGTIANTGELFF
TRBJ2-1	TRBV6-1	CASILAGAQFF
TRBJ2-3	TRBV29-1	CSVARGRTDTQYF
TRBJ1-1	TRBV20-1	CSARYQGRGTEAFF
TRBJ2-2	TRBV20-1	CSARAAQIKNTGELFF
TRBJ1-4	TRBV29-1	CSVDDRANEKLFF
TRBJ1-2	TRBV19	CASSRDFGYTF
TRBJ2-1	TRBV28	CASSLLYAPGEQFF
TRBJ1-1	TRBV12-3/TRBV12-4	CASTIPRSVFTEAFF
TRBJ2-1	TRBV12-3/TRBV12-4	CASRTGNNEQFF
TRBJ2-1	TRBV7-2	CASSLGGTSGSNEQFF
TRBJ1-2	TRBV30	CAWSNSQPYGYTF
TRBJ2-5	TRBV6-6	CASSYSAETQYF
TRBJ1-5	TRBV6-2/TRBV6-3	CASSSGTPALPQHF
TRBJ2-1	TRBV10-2	CASTVGRAGRYNEQFF
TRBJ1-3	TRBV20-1	CSGRDSSGNTIYF
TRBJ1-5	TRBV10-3	CAISESEGGNQPQHF
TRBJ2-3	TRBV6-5	CASSSGDRAADTQYF
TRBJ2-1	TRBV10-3	CAINRGEGNEQFF
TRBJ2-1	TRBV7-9	CASTLRERQFF
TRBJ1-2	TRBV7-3	CASSVGQNYGYTF
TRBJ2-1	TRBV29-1	CSVRLAGANNEQFF
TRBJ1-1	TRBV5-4	CASSPTDRNTEAFF
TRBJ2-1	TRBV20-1	CSARGTSGSGAYNEQFF
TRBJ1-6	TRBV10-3	CAISVGDRGLESYNSPLHF
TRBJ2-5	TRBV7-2	CASSSRLYGSLRETQYF
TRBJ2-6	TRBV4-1	CASSQDSVRSTGVSGANVLTF
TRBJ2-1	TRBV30	CAWSGGYEQFF
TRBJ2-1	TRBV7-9	CASSLRKLAGLGDEQFF
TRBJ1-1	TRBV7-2	CASSLMVSDTKNTEAFF
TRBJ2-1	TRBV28	CASSLAGVHNEQFF
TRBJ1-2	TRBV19	CASSLETGGAYGYTF
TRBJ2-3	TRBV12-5	CASGLVPHHTDTQYF
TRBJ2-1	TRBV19	CASSIGGTTYNEQFF
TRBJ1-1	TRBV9	CASSVEGGTGTNTEAFF
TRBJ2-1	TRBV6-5	CASSYAQLAGNEQFF
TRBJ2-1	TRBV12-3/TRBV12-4	CASSSGIGEQFF
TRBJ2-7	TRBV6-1	CASSTSGPLEQYF